This passage covers 10 T cell receptor beta chains from one sample sequenced in a study of cytomegalovirus exposure and HLA in healthy donors. The PCR ran on 60 Vbeta and 13 Jbeta primers. The table came from immunoSEQ multiplex PCR; TCRdb's copy has only in-frame clones and leaves some out. This table holds about 100,000 clones, roughly four fifths found once. Source material: PBMCs. The receptors here all came from a man aged 45-65 years in good health and CMV-seronegative.

For this clone: One junction end disagrees with the germline gene, perhaps due to a read error. The V call is TRBV7-9, the J call TRBJ2-3; 8 bases are shared with TRBD2. Germline V gives CDR1 SEHNR, CDR2 FQNEAQ (reference sequence). The CDR3 has 17 amino acids. CDR3 amino acids: CSSSLGVSGAYTDTQYF. For the CDR3, the DNA is TGTTCCAGCAGCTTAGGGGTTAGCGGGGCTTACACAGATACGCAGTATTTT.

The chain is built from TRBV5-6 and TRBJ1-1, with D perhaps matching TRBD1 (5 bases). Germline CDR1 SGHDT, CDR2 YYEEEE. This CDR3 is 15 amino acids long. The V end was cut by 1 base, the J end by 2 bases, with 12 bases between. The CDR3 loop is CASSLLATDNTEAFF. DNA for the CDR3: TGTGCCAGCAGCTTGCTGGCGACAGACAACACTGAAGCTTTCTTT.

This clone was counted only a few times. The J gene is TRBJ1-2, the V gene TRBV4-1, with D tentatively TRBD1 (6 bases). Trimming cost V 3 bases and J 4 bases, with 15 bases left between them. CDR3 length equals 15 residues. Germline CDR1 and CDR2: MGHRA and YSYEKL. The CDR3 sequence: CASSQVGGGIYGYTF. In DNA, the CDR3 is TGCGCCAGCAGCCAGGTGGGCGGGGGCATCTATGGCTACACCTTC.

This rearrangement joins TRBV27 to TRBJ2-1; D perhaps matches TRBD2 (6 bases). Trimming took 6 bases from V and 4 from J, leaving 19 bases between them. The CDR3 has 16 amino acids. Germline assignment: CDR1 MNHEY and CDR2 SMNVEV (reference sequence). CDR3 coding DNA: TGTGCCAGCAGGTCGGTTCGGGGGATGGGATACAATGAGCAGTTCTTC. It specifies CASRSVRGMGYNEQFF.

The chain has TRBV4-2 and TRBJ2-4; TRBD2 matches 7 bases. Germline V lookup: CDR1 LGHNA, CDR2 YNFKEQ. The CDR3 length is 16 residues. Germline trimming cut 3 bases from V and 5 bases from J; bases unmatched to any gene: 10. The CDR3 sequence is CASSHGEGRGENIQYF. CDR3 DNA: TGTGCCAGCAGCCATGGGGAGGGCCGTGGAGAAAACATTCAGTACTTC.

The V gene is TRBV5-3, the J gene TRBJ2-7; D not resolved. TRBV5-3 carries the ORF label, with uncertain function. Trimming removed 3 bases at V and 3 bases at J, with 10 bases between. The CDR3 consists of 13 residues. The CDR3 region has the DNA TGTGCCAGAAGCTCCAACGACTTCTACGAGCAGTACTTC. It translates to CARSSNDFYEQYF.

This rearrangement joins TRBV27 to TRBJ1-2, with 8 bases lining up with TRBD1. CDR1 and CDR2 from the germline V gene are MNHEY and SMNVEV (reference sequence). The junction had 11 bases not matched to a gene; V was cut back by 6 bases and J by 8 bases. This CDR3 region has 14 residues. The CDR3 loop reads CASRLIGQGGGYTF. In DNA, the CDR3 is TGTGCCAGCAGGCTAATAGGACAGGGTGGGGGCTACACCTTC.

The chain combines TRBV6-5 with TRBJ2-2, with a possible D match to TRBD2 (5 bases). The CDR3 contains 12 residues. The V end lost 10 bases, the J end lost 5 bases, and 11 bases lay between the germline ends. Germline assignment: CDR1 MNHEY and CDR2 SVGAGI. The CDR3 nucleotides are TGTGCCACCCGCCGGGGTACCGGGGAGCTGTTTTTT. This codes for CATRRGTGELFF.

In this sample, this clone turned up once. V gene TRBV4-2 combines with J gene TRBJ1-5; TRBD1 agrees at 8 bases. The CDR3 is 15 amino acids. Germline CDR1 reads LGHNA; CDR2 reads YNFKEQ. Trimming removed 3 bases from V and 5 bases from J; junction bases left unmatched: 6. CDR3: CASSQADRGDQPQHF. The CDR3, as DNA: TGTGCCAGCAGCCAGGCTGACAGGGGCGATCAGCCCCAGCATTTT.

This clone was detected a few times. The genes are TRBV11-2 and TRBJ2-3, with D perhaps matching TRBD2 (5 bases). Trimming removed 6 bases from V and 3 bases from J, with 13 bases in between. The CDR3 totals 14 residues. Germline V gene lookup returns CDR1 SGHAT and CDR2 FQNNGV. As DNA, the CDR3 is TGTGCCAGCAGTCGTGATCGAGGGACAGATACGCAGTATTTT. Translating gives CASSRDRGTDTQYF.